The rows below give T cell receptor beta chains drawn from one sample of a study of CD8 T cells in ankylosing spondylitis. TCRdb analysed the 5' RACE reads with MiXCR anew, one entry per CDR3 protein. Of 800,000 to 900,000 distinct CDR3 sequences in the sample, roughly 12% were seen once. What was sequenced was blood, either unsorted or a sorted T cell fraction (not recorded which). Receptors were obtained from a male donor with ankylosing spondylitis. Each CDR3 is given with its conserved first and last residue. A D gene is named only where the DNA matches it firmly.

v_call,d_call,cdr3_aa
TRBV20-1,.,CSARGIQGTQYF
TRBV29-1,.,CSVRGSSQGADTQYF
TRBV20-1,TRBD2,CSAPLAGGPGYEQYF
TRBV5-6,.,CASSLVLIGTEAFF
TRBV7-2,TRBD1,CASSLVDRDPYF
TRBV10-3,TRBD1,CAISEPRGDSETF
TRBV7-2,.,CASSLDPFNQPQHF
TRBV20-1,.,CSARPTSTDTQYF
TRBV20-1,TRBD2,CSALPGGSSKNIQYF
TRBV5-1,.,CASSLGERVRTDTQYF
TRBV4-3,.,CASSLRVGDQPQHF
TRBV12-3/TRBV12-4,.,CASSLASAAIWGYTF
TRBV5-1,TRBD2,CASSLRTSGTGELFF
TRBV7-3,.,CASSPGLPYSPLHF
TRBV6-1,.,CASLIPGTDTQYF
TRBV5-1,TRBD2,CASRGTSGETQYF